The 30 T cell receptor beta chains reported below all come from one sample, sequenced in a study of T cells in Graves' hyperthyroidism and ophthalmopathy. Regions amplified from RNA transcripts were the TCR beta CDR3 regions. A first-round RT-PCR of the TCR CDR3 used the HTBI primer set. TCRdb re-derived calls from the multiplex PCR reads in MiXCR, one entry per CDR3 protein. Of about 290,000 distinct CDR3 sequences listed, 12% to 15% are singletons. Sequencing was done on a sample of blood. These receptors all stem from a woman between 35 and 50 years old with Graves' hyperthyroidism.

This clonotype was picked up a small number of times. The chain joins TRBV29-1 to TRBJ2-5; the match to TRBD2 covers 15 bases. J was trimmed by 6 bases and V by 4 bases; bases with no gene match: 3. Germline loops: CDR1 SQVTM, CDR2 ANQGSEA. The CDR3 runs to 14 residues. CDR3 in DNA: TGCAGCGTTGCCGGGACTAGCGGGAGGAAGACCCAGTACTTC. Residues: CSVAGTSGRKTQYF.

This clonotype was found many times. This chain links TRBV28 with TRBJ2-7; TRBD2 agrees at 7 bases. V was clipped by 5 bases and J by 8 bases; unmatched bases: 9. This CDR3 has 13 amino acids. In germline, CDR1 is MDHEN, CDR2 SYDVKM. The CDR3 reads CASSPSGGSKQYF. In DNA form, the CDR3 reads TGTGCCAGCAGTCCCTCCGGCGGGAGTAAGCAGTACTTC.

V is TRBV20-1 and J is TRBJ2-7; unclear D gene. The CDR3 length is 15 residues. Germline lookup yields CDR1 DFQATT and CDR2 SNEGSKA (reference sequence). V lost 4 bases and J lost 0, with 16 bases in between. This CDR3 is CSAISLLTFSYEQYF. For the CDR3, the DNA is TGCAGTGCTATCTCTCTCCTAACCTTCTCCTACGAGCAGTACTTC.

The table lists this clonotype with many counts. This sequence joins TRBV2 and TRBJ1-2, with D possibly being TRBD1 (6 bases). The CDR3 extends over 14 amino acids. Deletions cut 1 base from V and 7 bases from J, with 13 bases between. Per germline, CDR1 SNHLY and CDR2 FYNNEI. The chain's CDR3 is CASSEEWSRGGYTF. The DNA of the CDR3 is TGTGCCAGCAGTGAAGAGTGGTCCAGGGGTGGCTACACCTTC. Supplemented by reference TRBV2 and TRBJ1-2, the full variable domain reads EPEVTQTPSHQVTQMGQEVILRCVPISNHLYFYWYRQILGQKVEFLVSFYNNEISEKSEIFDDQFSVERPDGSNFTLKIRSTKLEDSAMYFCASSEEWSRGGYTFGSGTRLTVV.

This chain joins TRBV3-1 and TRBJ1-2; TRBD1 matches at 10 bases. The ends lost 4 bases at V and 8 bases at J; junction bases unmatched: 7. The CDR3 runs to 14 residues. Germline V gene sequence: CDR1 LGHDT, CDR2 YNNKEL (reference sequence). The CDR3 loop reads CASSRLGQGHGYTF. CDR3 coding DNA: TGTGCCAGCAGCCGGTTGGGACAGGGGCACGGCTACACCTTC. The full variable domain, with the rest looked up from reference TRBV3-1 and TRBJ1-2, is DTAVSQTPKYLVTQMGNDKSIKCEQNLGHDTMYWYKQDSKKFLKIMFSYNNKELIINETVPNRFSPKSPDKAHLNLHINSLELGDSAVYFCASSRLGQGHGYTFGSGTRLTVV.

The J gene is TRBJ2-2, the V gene TRBV7-9, with 8 bases identical to TRBD1. The V segment lost 3 bases and the J segment 1 base; nucleotides outside the gene matches: 7. The CDR3 has 17 amino acids. Germline CDR1 reads SEHNR; CDR2 reads FQNEAQ (reference sequence). This CDR3 reads CASSFPAGTGNTGELFF. In nucleotides, the CDR3 is TGTGCCAGCAGCTTCCCTGCAGGGACAGGGAACACCGGGGAGCTGTTTTTT.

The rearrangement links TRBV7-9 to TRBJ2-7; D is unresolved. The V gene lost 1 base and the J gene lost 6 bases, with 10 bases spanning the gap. The CDR3 length is 13 residues. Per germline, CDR1 SEHNR and CDR2 FQNEAQ (reference sequence). CDR3: CASSLGSRAEQYF. As DNA, the CDR3 is TGTGCCAGCAGCTTAGGTAGCCGTGCCGAGCAGTACTTC.

The table lists this clonotype with many counts. The rearrangement uses TRBV7-9 and TRBJ2-7; TRBD2 aligns across 8 bases. V was pared by 5 bases and J by 7 bases, with 7 bases of the junction left unmatched. The CDR3 totals 13 residues. The germline CDR1 and CDR2 sequences are SEHNR and FQNEAQ (reference sequence). This CDR3 reads CASSLSGSEEQYF. CDR3 nucleotides: TGTGCCAGCAGCCTGAGCGGGAGCGAGGAGCAGTACTTC. The entire variable domain, with the rest obtained from reference TRBV7-9 and TRBJ2-7, is as follows: DTGVSQNPRHKITKRGQNVTFRCDPISEHNRLYWYRQTLGQGPEFLTYFQNEAQLEKSRLLSDRFSAERPKGSFSTLEIQRTEQGDSAMYLCASSLSGSEEQYFGPGTRLTVT.

This clonotype was counted ten times or more. The chain is built from TRBV20-1 and TRBJ2-2, with a possible D match to TRBD1 (6 bases). This CDR3 is 12 amino acids long. From germline, CDR1 is DFQATT and CDR2 SNEGSKA (reference sequence). Trimming left V 3 bases short and J 8 bases short, with 10 bases between. DNA of the CDR3: TGCAGTGCTAGGGACAGATGGGGGGAGCTGTTTTTT. Its translation: CSARDRWGELFF.

In this sample, this clonotype turned up many times. The J gene is TRBJ1-2, the V gene TRBV3-1, with D tentatively TRBD1 (6 bases). CDR3 length: 15 residues. Trimming pared 0 bases from V and 5 bases from J, leaving 13 bases between. Germline V gene lookup returns CDR1 LGHDT and CDR2 YNNKEL (reference sequence). The CDR3 sequence is CASSQDLGGGYGYTF. CDR3 in DNA: TGTGCCAGCAGCCAAGATCTTGGGGGCGGGTATGGCTACACCTTC.

This clonotype was seen at least ten times. The genes are TRBV12-3 or TRBV12-4 and TRBJ1-4; no firm D call. The V end was cut by 0 bases, the J end by 7 bases, with 15 bases between. The CDR3 consists of 16 residues. The CDR3 sequence: CASSLALVREVEKLFF. In DNA, the CDR3 is TGTGCCAGCAGTTTAGCGCTTGTGAGGGAGGTTGAAAAACTGTTTTTT.

Ten or more counts support this clonotype. This sequence joins TRBV6-1 and TRBJ1-1; D is perhaps TRBD1 (5 bases). This CDR3 spans 15 amino acids. Trimming pared 6 bases from V and 3 bases from J, leaving 17 bases between. CDR1 and CDR2 from the germline V gene are MNHNS and SASEGT. The CDR3 DNA sequence: TGTGCCAGCAGATCCAGGGCTATGATTGACACTGAAGCTTTCTTT. Protein: CASRSRAMIDTEAFF.

V gene TRBV2 combines with J gene TRBJ1-5, with a weak D call TRBD1 (6 bases). V lost 4 bases to trimming and J lost 5 bases, with 12 bases between them. Germline V gives CDR1 SNHLY, CDR2 FYNNEI. There are 14 residues in the CDR3. The CDR3 protein is CASSVQGGYQPQHF. In DNA, the CDR3 is TGTGCCAGCAGTGTACAGGGCGGATATCAGCCCCAGCATTTT.

In its sample, this clonotype was seen many times. CDR3 in amino acids: CASRDGLAGVGGSETQYF. The CDR3 nucleotides are TGTGCCAGCAGGGACGGACTAGCGGGAGTTGGAGGGAGCGAGACCCAGTACTTC. This sequence joins TRBV6-1 and TRBJ2-5; TRBD2 aligns across 13 bases. The CDR3 extends over 18 amino acids. V was clipped by 6 bases and J by 5 bases; unmatched bases: 15. Germline CDR1 and CDR2: MNHNS and SASEGT.

This clonotype was observed at least ten times. This chain connects TRBV2 to TRBJ1-1; no clear D. The V end was cut by 3 bases, the J end by 1 base, with 6 bases between. The CDR3 is 13 amino acids. In germline, CDR1 is SNHLY, CDR2 FYNNEI. CDR3 coding DNA: TGTGCCAGCAGTGACAGCAGGAACACTGAAGCTTTCTTT. Protein: CASSDSRNTEAFF.

This clonotype was recorded many times. The rearrangement links TRBV2 to TRBJ1-2; no firm D call. The CDR3 has 14 residues. Germline values: CDR1 SNHLY, CDR2 FYNNEI. Trimming shortened V by 4 bases and J by 4 bases, and 13 bases separated the two germline ends. Here the CDR3 reads CASSVRQSGYGYTF. The CDR3 DNA follows: TGTGCCAGCAGTGTTCGGCAGTCCGGCTATGGCTACACCTTC.

The chain is built from TRBV4-1 and TRBJ1-2; D may be TRBD1 (5 bases). This CDR3 is 13 amino acids long. V gave up 2 bases and J gave up 13 bases, with 17 bases separating them. Germline V gene data show CDR1 as MGHRA and CDR2 as YSYEKL. CDR3 protein: CASSQSSGGYGTF. CDR3 DNA sequence: TGCGCCAGCAGCCAATCGAGCGGGGGGTATGGCACCTTC.

This clonotype was picked up many times. The CDR3 DNA reads TGTGCCAGCAGAGCAGGGAGCGAGCAGTACTTC. As protein: CASRAGSEQYF. This rearrangement joins TRBV2 to TRBJ2-7, with D perhaps assigned TRBD1 or TRBD2 (5 bases each). The CDR3 length is 11 residues. Trimming pared 6 bases from V and 6 bases from J, leaving 9 bases between. The V gene's germline CDR1 is SNHLY and CDR2 FYNNEI.

This clonotype was picked up a small number of times. This chain links TRBV12-3 or TRBV12-4 with TRBJ2-4, with 9 bases lining up with TRBD2. Trimming removed 3 bases from V and 3 bases from J; junction bases left unmatched: 9. The CDR3 length is 17 residues. The CDR3 sequence is CASSFEASGMGKNIQYF. The CDR3 nucleotides read TGTGCCAGCAGTTTCGAGGCTAGCGGGATGGGCAAAAACATTCAGTACTTC.

In this sample, this clonotype turned up many times. The chain couples TRBV7-2 to TRBJ2-7; 9 bases line up with TRBD2. This CDR3 contains 15 residues. Trimming cost V 5 bases and J 3 bases; bases outside gene matches: 8. Germline values: CDR1 SGHTA, CDR2 FQGNSA. The chain's CDR3 is CASSATGTSFYEQYF. The CDR3 nucleotides are TGTGCCAGCAGCGCAACCGGGACTAGCTTCTACGAGCAGTACTTC.

This clonotype has a count of ten or more. V usage is TRBV7-2 and J usage is TRBJ1-5; the match to TRBD1 covers 8 bases. Germline V gene data show CDR1 as SGHTA and CDR2 as FQGNSA. The CDR3 contains 14 residues. The V segment lost 5 bases and the J segment 9 bases; nucleotides outside the gene matches: 9. DNA of the CDR3: TGTGCCAGCAGCCCCTTCGGACAGGGCCGGCCCCAGCATTTT. Translation: CASSPFGQGRPQHF.

In its sample, this clonotype was seen many times. This chain links TRBV28 with TRBJ2-7; 7 bases map to TRBD2. This CDR3 is built from 12 residues. CDR1 is MDHEN, CDR2 SYDVKM, per germline. V lost 11 bases, J lost 0 bases, and 4 bases stayed unmatched. The CDR3: CAGAGSSYEQYF. For the CDR3, the DNA is TGTGCCGGAGCGGGGAGCTCCTACGAGCAGTACTTC.

The rearrangement joins TRBV10-2 to TRBJ2-2; TRBD1 aligns across 9 bases. Germline V gives CDR1 WSHSY, CDR2 SAAADI. Germline trimming cut 3 bases from V and 5 bases from J; bases unmatched to any gene: 4. The CDR3 is 15 amino acids. The CDR3 reads CASSEQGARTGELFF. CDR3 coding DNA: TGCGCCAGCAGTGAACAGGGGGCGAGAACCGGGGAGCTGTTTTTT.

A word on this clonotype: A much larger clone lies a single base off, so this may be a read error. The final CDR3 position lacks the conserved phenylalanine or tryptophan, pointing to a likely read error. The CDR3 coding sequence is TGTGCCAGTACTTCTGGGACGGTGAACACTGAAGCTTTCCTT. It translates to CASTSGTVNTEAFL. V and J are TRBV2 and TRBJ1-1, with D perhaps TRBD1 (5 bases). Per germline, CDR1 SNHLY and CDR2 FYNNEI. This CDR3 has 14 amino acids. With 9 bases removed from V and 0 bases from J, the gap between germline ends came to 14 bases.

The table lists this clonotype with many counts. This sequence joins TRBV7-9 and TRBJ1-3; the D is unclear. Trimming took 4 bases from V and 4 from J, leaving 17 bases between them. This CDR3 comprises 16 residues. Germline values: CDR1 SEHNR, CDR2 FQNEAQ (reference sequence). The CDR3, as DNA: TGTGCCAGCAGCTCCTCGGGTAGGATGATCGGAAACACCATATATTTT. This translates into CASSSSGRMIGNTIYF. The variable domain in full, with the rest retrieved from reference TRBV7-9 and TRBJ1-3, is DTGVSQNPRHKITKRGQNVTFRCDPISEHNRLYWYRQTLGQGPEFLTYFQNEAQLEKSRLLSDRFSAERPKGSFSTLEIQRTEQGDSAMYLCASSSSGRMIGNTIYFGEGSWLTVV.

This chain uses TRBV28 with TRBJ2-5, with 13 bases that match TRBD2. This CDR3 is 15 amino acids long. J lost 3 bases, V lost 7 bases, and 5 bases had no gene match. Looked up from germline, CDR1 is MDHEN and CDR2 is SYDVKM. Here the CDR3 DNA reads TGTGCCAGCAACCAACTAGCGGGAGGGGAAGAGACCCAGTACTTC. Translating gives CASNQLAGGEETQYF.

This clonotype was seen at least ten times. The chain couples TRBV6-6 to TRBJ1-1; 7 bases are shared with TRBD1. The length of the CDR3 is 18 residues. CDR1 and CDR2 from the germline V gene are MNHNY and SVGAGI (reference sequence). V was pared by 0 bases and J by 1 base, with 11 bases of the junction left unmatched. The CDR3 DNA sequence: TGTGCCAGCAGTTACTCGAGGGGACAGACCCCGACGAACACTGAAGCTTTCTTT. Its translation: CASSYSRGQTPTNTEAFF.

A word on this clonotype: A read error may explain this, as a much larger clone is one base away. The chain recombines TRBV7-6 with TRBJ2-7, with TRBD2 as a possible D gene (6 bases). Germline CDR1 and CDR2: SGHVS and FNYEAQ. The CDR3 contains 15 residues. The CDR3 DNA reads TGTGCCAGCAGCTTAGGGGCGGGGAGGTCCTACGGGCAGTACTTC. It yields the protein CASSLGAGRSYGQYF. Looking up the rest from reference TRBV7-6 and TRBJ2-7 gives the full variable domain: GAGVSQSPRYKVTKRGQDVALRCDPISGHVSLYWYRQALGQGPEFLTYFNYEAQQDKSGLPNDRFSAERPEGSISTLTIQRTEQRDSAMYRCASSLGAGRSYGQYFGPGTRLTVT.

In its sample, this clonotype was seen once. The rearrangement links TRBV2 to TRBJ1-5; 9 bases match TRBD1. Germline V gene data show CDR1 as SNHLY and CDR2 as FYNNEI. After removal of 4 bases from V and 7 bases from J, the junction contained 8 bases not matched to a gene. This CDR3 is built from 15 residues. CDR3 in amino acids: CASSAGQGSRQPQHF. CDR3 in DNA: TGTGCCAGCAGTGCGGGACAGGGTAGTAGACAGCCCCAGCATTTT.

This chain uses TRBV20-1 with TRBJ2-1; D unclear. V dropped 0 bases and J dropped 9 bases, with 9 bases sitting between them. Germline CDR1 DFQATT, CDR2 SNEGSKA (reference sequence). The CDR3 runs to 12 residues. Written as DNA, the CDR3 is TGCAGTGCTAGAGATTTGAGAGGTGAGCAGTTCTTC. Protein product: CSARDLRGEQFF.